This entry lists 19 T cell receptor beta chains sequenced from one sample in a study of blood T cell repertoires in COVID-19. TCRdb's table, derived via immunoSEQ multiplex PCR, lists solely in-frame clones and lacks some. The table lists 200,000 or so clones, 75% to 90% of them singletons. Sequencing was performed on peripheral blood. The receptor source for this set is a man under 40 with COVID-19, enrolled during active disease.

There are a few counts of this clone. The chain uses TRBV1 and TRBJ2-1; TRBD2 is the table's D call and was not checked against the DNA. TRBV1 is a recognized pseudogene. The CDR3 spans 17 residues. The CDR3 DNA follows: TGCACCAGCAGCCAAGATCAGGATAGCGGCACCTACAATGAGCAGTTCTTC. This sequence encodes CTSSQDQDSGTYNEQFF.

The CDR3 here is CASRIVGLAGETQYF. The CDR3 DNA reads TGTGCCAGCCGGATCGTGGGACTAGCGGGAGAGACCCAGTACTTC. The rearrangement links TRBV7-2 to TRBJ2-5; the match to TRBD2 covers 12 bases. Trimming at V came to 8 bases and at J to 4 bases, leaving 8 bases not matched to a gene. The CDR3 sequence is 15 residues long. CDR1 is SGHTA and CDR2 is FQGNSA in the germline V gene.

V gene TRBV11-2 combines with J gene TRBJ2-7, with D possibly TRBD2 on 7 matching bases. CDR3 length: 15 residues. Trimming left V 0 bases short and J 2 bases short, with 11 bases between. CDR1 is SGHAT and CDR2 is FQNNGV in the germline V gene. CDR3 DNA sequence: TGTGCCAGCAGCTTAGAGGGAGGGGGGGCCTACGAGCAGTACTTC. It codes for CASSLEGGGAYEQYF.

The chain couples TRBV7-2 to TRBJ2-1, with a weak D call TRBD1 (5 bases). The CDR3 length is 15 residues. V was clipped by 1 base and J by 5 bases, with 12 bases between them. Germline V gene lookup returns CDR1 SGHTA and CDR2 FQGNSA. The CDR3 spells CASSLVSGYNNEQFF. CDR3 sequence (DNA): TGTGCCAGCAGCTTAGTGTCAGGGTACAACAATGAGCAGTTCTTC.

The chain combines TRBV18 with TRBJ2-5; a weak D match, TRBD1 (6 bases). The CDR3 contains 15 residues. V was cut by 5 bases and J by 5 bases, with 18 bases left in between. Germline CDR1 KGHSH, CDR2 LQKENI. The CDR3 spells CASSIDRRIGETQYF. CDR3 bases: TGTGCCAGCTCAATAGACAGGAGGATTGGGGAGACCCAGTACTTC.

The V call is TRBV12-5, the J call TRBJ2-1; D is unresolved. Trimming stripped 3 bases from V and 6 bases from J, with 15 bases between. The CDR3 has 15 amino acids. Per germline, CDR1 LGHNT and CDR2 FRNRAP. The CDR3 reads CASGFIRVVGNEQFF. The CDR3 DNA reads TGTGCTAGTGGTTTTATCCGGGTTGTCGGCAATGAGCAGTTCTTC.

This rearrangement joins TRBV4-2 to TRBJ2-2, with 9 bases aligning to TRBD1. The germline gives CDR1 LGHNA, CDR2 YNFKEQ. The CDR3 extends over 17 amino acids. V trimming: 0 bases; J trimming: 6 bases; junction bases outside the gene matches: 8. DNA of the CDR3: TGTGCCAGCAGCCAAGATGTCCACAGGGGGCGCGCCGGGGAGCTGTTTTTT. This gives the protein CASSQDVHRGRAGELFF.

The chain uses TRBV7-9 and TRBJ2-2; possible D gene TRBD2, 6 bases. CDR3 length: 15 residues. Germline V gene data show CDR1 as SEHNR and CDR2 as FQNEAQ (reference sequence). Trimming pared 4 bases from V and 2 bases from J, leaving 11 bases between. The CDR3 DNA reads TGTGCCAGCAGCTCTCTGACTAGTAACACCGGGGAGCTGTTTTTT. Translated: CASSSLTSNTGELFF.

The chain joins TRBV6-2 or TRBV6-3 to TRBJ2-7, with TRBD2 matching 12 bases. Germline CDR1 MNHEY, CDR2 SVGEGT. Trimming took 2 bases from V and 1 from J; bases not matched to a gene: 3. The length of the CDR3 is 16 residues. The CDR3 DNA reads TGTGCCAGCAGTTACGGGGGGACTAGCGGGTCCTACGAGCAGTACTTC. Translated: CASSYGGTSGSYEQYF.

This chain connects TRBV7-3 to TRBJ2-7; weak D call: TRBD2 (5 bases). There are 14 residues in the CDR3. Trimming took 5 bases from V and 6 from J, leaving 17 bases between them. The germline gives CDR1 SGHTA, CDR2 FQGTGA. CDR3 region: CASSRSEGISEQYF. CDR3 nucleotide sequence: TGTGCCAGCAGCCGCAGCGAGGGTATCTCCGAGCAGTACTTC.

This chain connects TRBV18 to TRBJ1-1; TRBD1 is a possible D gene (6 bases). This CDR3 comprises 15 residues. V was trimmed by 3 bases and J by 0 bases, leaving 11 bases between them. CDR1 and CDR2 from the germline V gene are KGHSH and LQKENI. CDR3 sequence: CASSPGQMMNTEAFF. The CDR3 bases are TGTGCCAGCTCACCCGGACAGATGATGAACACTGAAGCTTTCTTT. The entire variable domain, with the rest obtained from reference TRBV18 and TRBJ1-1, is as follows: NAGVMQNPRHLVRRRGQEARLRCSPMKGHSHVYWYRQLPEEGLKFMVYLQKENIIDESGMPKERFSAEFPKEGPSILRIQQVVRGDSAAYFCASSPGQMMNTEAFFGQGTRLTVV.

This chain uses TRBV12-5 with TRBJ1-2, with D uncertain. CDR1 LGHNT and CDR2 FRNRAP come from the germline V gene. There are 15 residues in the CDR3. V was shortened by 0 bases and J by 3 bases, with 11 bases between the two germline ends. CDR3 protein: CASGLVPERYYGYTF. The CDR3 coding sequence is TGTGCTAGTGGTTTGGTACCTGAGCGATACTATGGCTACACCTTC.

The chain uses TRBV7-2 and TRBJ1-2; the D is unclear. There are 11 residues in the CDR3. V lost 4 bases and J lost 5, with 5 bases in between. Germline V CDR1 and CDR2: SGHTA, FQGNSA. CDR3 sequence: CASSSRYGYTF. The DNA of the CDR3 is TGTGCCAGCAGCTCGCGATATGGCTACACCTTC.

This chain links TRBV15 with TRBJ1-1; possible D gene TRBD1, 6 bases. The V end was cut by 0 bases, the J end by 5 bases, with 10 bases between. Germline-derived CDR1 and CDR2 are LNHNV and YYDKDF (reference sequence). This CDR3 comprises 14 residues. This CDR3 is CATSREGGQTEAFF. The DNA for the CDR3 is TGTGCCACCAGCAGAGAGGGGGGGCAAACTGAAGCTTTCTTT.

This chain uses TRBV6-1 with TRBJ2-4; D is possibly TRBD2 (7 bases). V lost 6 bases and J 8 bases, leaving 20 bases between the germline ends. This CDR3 is built from 15 residues. From germline, CDR1 is MNHNS and CDR2 SASEGT. CDR3 loop: CASSTAGASSHIQYF. The CDR3 bases are TGTGCCAGCAGCACCGCGGGGGCTAGCTCGCACATTCAGTACTTC.

The chain is built from TRBV4-1 and TRBJ2-1, with D possibly being TRBD2 (6 bases). Trimming took off 1 base at V and 8 bases at J, with 24 bases between the two ends. CDR1 is MGHRA, CDR2 YSYEKL, per germline. The CDR3 has 18 amino acids. The DNA for the CDR3 is TGCGCCAGCAGCCAAGGGAGCTATACGCGGGAAAGGTGGCATGAGCAGTTCTTC. Translating it yields CASSQGSYTRERWHEQFF.

The gene calls are TRBV7-2 and TRBJ1-1; D ambiguous. Between the trimmed V and J ends, which lost 2 bases and 6 bases, there was a span of 7 bases. The CDR3 totals 12 residues. Germline V lookup: CDR1 SGHTA, CDR2 FQGNSA. The CDR3 DNA reads TGTGCCAGCAGCTTATCTTCTGCTGAAGCTTTCTTT. Protein: CASSLSSAEAFF. The complete variable domain, with remaining parts taken from reference TRBV7-2 and TRBJ1-1, reads GAGVSQSPSNKVTEKGKDVELRCDPISGHTALYWYRQSLGQGLEFLIYFQGNSAPDKSGLPSDRFSAERTGGSVSTLTIQRTQQEDSAVYLCASSLSSAEAFFGQGTRLTVV.

The V gene is TRBV6-6, the J gene TRBJ1-2; the D is unclear. Trimming stripped 6 bases from V and 0 bases from J, with 8 bases between. Germline-derived CDR1 and CDR2 are MNHNY and SVGAGI (reference sequence). This CDR3 is built from 13 residues. The CDR3 nucleotides read TGTGCCAGCAGCCTAAAAGCTAACTATGGCTACACCTTC. Amino acids: CASSLKANYGYTF.

This chain links TRBV28 with TRBJ2-1; D is possibly TRBD2 (6 bases). V was shortened by 5 bases and J by 4 bases, with 24 bases between the two germline ends. Germline CDR1 reads MDHEN; CDR2 reads SYDVKM. This CDR3 is built from 18 residues. CDR3 in DNA: TGTGCCAGCAGTCCCGAAACGAAGACTAGAACGGCGTACAATGAGCAGTTCTTC. This sequence encodes CASSPETKTRTAYNEQFF.